This T cell receptor beta chain is from a study of blood T cell repertoires in COVID-19. Study background: The United States, Italy and Spain supplied acute and convalescent COVID-19 samples. T cells, B-cell-depleted T cells, or PBMCs provided the cDNA or gDNA that served as material.

This CDR3 comprises 17 residues. CDR1 is LNHDA, CDR2 SQIVND, per germline (reference sequence). The J segment lost 2 bases and the V segment lost 4 bases, leaving 12 bases of the junction unmatched. Repertoires were generated with immunoSEQ multiplex PCR, while TCRdb's copy carries only in-frame clones and drops some. The data hold fewer than 350,000 clones, with 86% observed a single time. Seattle-derived patients entered the study during active infection and were followed longitudinally. The genes are TRBV19 and TRBJ1-2; 8 positions match TRBD1. Sequenced sample: peripheral blood. This TCR was sampled from a woman aged 25 to 39 with COVID-19, enrolled during active disease. CDR3 sequence reads: CASSTLGLQGENYGYTF. The CDR3 DNA is TGTGCCAGTAGTACCTTGGGACTACAGGGGGAAAACTATGGCTACACCTTC.